This T cell receptor beta chain is drawn from a study of CD8+ T cells in alopecia areata. RNA was isolated and reverse transcribed to cDNA, the sequencing template. TCRdb's copy holds only in-frame clones and misses some; the assay was immunoSEQ multiplex PCR. The sample carries some 4,300 clones, about two thirds recorded once. Between the trimmed V and J ends, which lost 2 bases and 1 base, there was a span of 12 bases. The germline gives CDR1 GTSNPN, CDR2 SVGIG (reference sequence). The CDR3 extends over 15 amino acids. With respect to this clone: Its antigen is not identified.

Study-level points and caveats: Higher clonality was seen in lesional scalp than in normal scalp, especially in alopecia totalis/universalis. Shared TCR sequences were less clear between patients than in mice, possibly partly from HLA diversity.

The sequenced material came from skin. The chain couples TRBV30 to TRBJ1-5, with a tentative D call TRBD1 (6 bases). The receptor was derived from a human donor in good health. The CDR3: CAWSWGAQSNQPQHF. The DNA for the CDR3 is TGTGCCTGGAGTTGGGGGGCTCAGAGCAATCAGCCCCAGCATTTT. Drawing the rest from reference TRBV30 and TRBJ1-5, the complete variable domain is SQTIHQWPATLVQPVGSPLSLECTVEGTSNPNLYWYRQAAGRGLQLLFYSVGIGQISSEVPQNLSASRPQDRQFILSSKKLLLSDSGFYLCAWSWGAQSNQPQHFGDGTRLSIL.